These T cell receptor beta chains were read from a single sample in a study of T cells after yellow fever vaccination. TCRdb redid the calling of the 5' RACE reads with MiXCR, one entry per CDR3 protein. In the table there are fewer than 350,000 distinct CDR3 sequences, more than 3% of which are singletons. The specimen was PBMCs, collected on the day of the yellow fever booster vaccination. The receptors were gathered from a man aged 18-30 years who received the YFV17D yellow fever vaccine. CDR3s include the opening cysteine and the closing phenylalanine or tryptophan. The order of the fields is CDR3 DNA, CDR3 protein, clone size, V gene, CDR3 length, D gene, J gene. D genes are given only for firm matches. A row's size may be missing; if present it is once, few, many or a size class.

TGCGCCAGCAGCTTTCAGGGAGGGGATGGCTACACCTTC CASSFQGGDGYTF . TRBV5-1 13 . TRBJ1-2
TGTGCCAGCAGCTCCCCGGAACCTGGACTTCCTGGGGCCAACGTCCTGACTTTC CASSSPEPGLPGANVLTF . TRBV7-6 18 . TRBJ2-6
TGCAGTGCTAGCCCCGGAGCGAGCAATCAGCCCCAGCATTTT CSASPGASNQPQHF many TRBV20-1 14 . TRBJ1-5
TGTGCCAGCAGTCAGACAGTCACTGGAAACACCATATATTTT CASSQTVTGNTIYF many TRBV11-2 14 . TRBJ1-3
TGTGCCAGCTCACCGTCGTCAGATACGCAGTATTTT CASSPSSDTQYF few TRBV18 12 . TRBJ2-3
TGCGCCAGCAGCTTGGGTCCGCGCTCCTACGAGCAGTACTTC CASSLGPRSYEQYF . TRBV5-1 14 . TRBJ2-7
TGTGCCAGCAGTTACTCGATGGGGGGAGCCTACAATGAGCAGTTCTTC CASSYSMGGAYNEQFF . TRBV6-5 16 . TRBJ2-1
TGCAGTGCTAGAGAGGGTGTCAGGGAGCTGTTTTTT CSAREGVRELFF many TRBV20-1 12 . TRBJ2-2
TGTGCCAGCAGTTTTCCTAGCGGGGTATACAATGAGCAGTTCTTC CASSFPSGVYNEQFF many TRBV28 15 TRBD2 TRBJ2-1
TGTGCCAGCAGACGACTAGCGGGGGTTGCAGCCCCTCGAGCAGATACGCAGTATTTT CASRRLAGVAAPRADTQYF few TRBV11-1 19 TRBD2 TRBJ2-3
TGTGCCAGTAGAGGGGCCGGGACAGGGTACAATGAGCAGTTCTTC CASRGAGTGYNEQFF many TRBV6-2/TRBV6-3 15 TRBD1 TRBJ2-1
TGCGCCAGCAGCCAAGGTCCGGGACGGCAGAACACCGGGGAGCTGTTTTTT CASSQGPGRQNTGELFF few TRBV4-3 17 . TRBJ2-2
TGTGCCATCCGACAGGGTCGTAATTCACCCCTCCACTTT CAIRQGRNSPLHF few TRBV6-2/TRBV6-3 13 TRBD1 TRBJ1-6
TGTGCCAGCAGCTTAGGGGGACTTAGCACAGATACGCAGTATTTT CASSLGGLSTDTQYF many TRBV5-6 15 . TRBJ2-3
TGTGCCAGCAGTTCCTCCGCAAGTGAAGCTTTCTTT CASSSSASEAFF many TRBV6-6 12 . TRBJ1-1
TGTGCCAGCAGCTTGGGAGTGACAGGGGACCCAGATACGCAGTATTTT CASSLGVTGDPDTQYF many TRBV5-6 16 TRBD1 TRBJ2-3
TGCGCCAGCAGCTCCCGGCCCGCGGAAGGATATCAAGAGACCCAGTACTTC CASSSRPAEGYQETQYF many TRBV5-1 17 . TRBJ2-5